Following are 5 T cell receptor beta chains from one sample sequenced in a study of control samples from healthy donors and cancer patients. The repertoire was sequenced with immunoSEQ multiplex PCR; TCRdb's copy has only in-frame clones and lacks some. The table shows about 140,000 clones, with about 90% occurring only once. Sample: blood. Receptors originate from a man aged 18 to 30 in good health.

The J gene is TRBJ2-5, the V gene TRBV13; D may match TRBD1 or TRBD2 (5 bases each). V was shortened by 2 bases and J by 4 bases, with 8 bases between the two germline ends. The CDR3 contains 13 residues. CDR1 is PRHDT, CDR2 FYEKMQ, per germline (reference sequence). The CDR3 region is CASSLFGGETQYF. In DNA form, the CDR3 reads TGTGCCAGCAGCTTATTTGGGGGAGAGACCCAGTACTTC.

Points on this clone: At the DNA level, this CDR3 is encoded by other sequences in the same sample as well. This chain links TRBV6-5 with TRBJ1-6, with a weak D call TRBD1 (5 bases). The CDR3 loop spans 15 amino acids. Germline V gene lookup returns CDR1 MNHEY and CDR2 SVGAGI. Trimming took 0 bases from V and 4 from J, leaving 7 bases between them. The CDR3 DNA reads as TGTGCCAGCAGTTACTCGGACACTTATAATTCACCCCTCCACTTT. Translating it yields CASSYSDTYNSPLHF.

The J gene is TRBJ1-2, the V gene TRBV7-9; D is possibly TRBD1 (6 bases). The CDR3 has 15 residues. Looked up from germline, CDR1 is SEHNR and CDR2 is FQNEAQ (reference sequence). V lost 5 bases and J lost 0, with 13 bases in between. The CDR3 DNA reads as TGTGCCAGCAGCCCTGGACAGCCTACTAACTATGGCTACACCTTC. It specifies CASSPGQPTNYGYTF.

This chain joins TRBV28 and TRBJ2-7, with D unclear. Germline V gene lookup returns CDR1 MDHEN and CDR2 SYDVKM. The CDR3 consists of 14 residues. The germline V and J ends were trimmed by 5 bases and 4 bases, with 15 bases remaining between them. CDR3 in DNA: TGTGCCAGCAGTCCTATGTCGACAACTTACGAGCAGTACTTC. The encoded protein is CASSPMSTTYEQYF. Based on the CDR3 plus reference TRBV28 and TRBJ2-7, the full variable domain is DVKVTQSSRYLVKRTGEKVFLECVQDMDHENMFWYRQDPGLGLRLIYFSYDVKMKEKGDIPEGYSVSREKKERFSLILESASTNQTSMYLCASSPMSTTYEQYFGPGTRLTVT.

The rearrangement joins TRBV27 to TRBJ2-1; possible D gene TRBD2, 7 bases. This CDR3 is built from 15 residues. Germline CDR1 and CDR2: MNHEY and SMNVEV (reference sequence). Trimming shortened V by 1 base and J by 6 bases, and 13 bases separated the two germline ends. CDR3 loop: CASSLFAGAPNEQFF. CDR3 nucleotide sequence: TGTGCCAGCAGTTTATTTGCGGGGGCTCCCAATGAGCAGTTCTTC.